The clone carrying this TCR beta chain was observed at least ten times. Its antigen is undetermined. The entry originates in a study of T cells after yellow fever vaccination. Study results and limitations: Researchers noted that a small share of clonotypes showed up in both CD4 and CD8 compartments.

This CDR3 comprises 14 residues. In germline, CDR1 is SGHAT, CDR2 FQNNGV. The ends lost 3 bases at V and 5 bases at J; junction bases unmatched: 6. TCRdb analysed the 5' RACE reads with MiXCR anew, one entry per CDR3 protein. This sample has about 30,000 distinct CDR3 sequences, with 4% to 4.5% found just once. The sequences come from CD8+ T cells sorted from PBMCs, collected 5 days after the yellow fever booster vaccination. This chain connects TRBV11-2 to TRBJ2-5; TRBD1 matches 7 bases. The receptor was isolated from a man aged 30 to 45 who received the YFV17D yellow fever vaccine. DNA of the CDR3: TGTGCCAGCAGCTTGACAGGGTATGAGGAGACCCAGTACTTC. Amino acid sequence: CASSLTGYEETQYF.